This TCR beta chain was identified in a study of cytotoxic CD8 clonotypes in ibrutinib-treated CLL. Overall study context: Sequencing produced an average of roughly 230,000 productive templates and approximately 90,000 productive rearrangements per sample. Study-wide findings and caveats: Relative to age-matched healthy donors, clonality at baseline was higher, and it tracked circulating CD8+ T-cell counts. Clonality was higher at ibrutinib response and returned toward baseline at progression. Sampling time points were not equivalent between sustained-remission and progressing patients.

This clone is medium-sized by share. What it binds is unknown. This table comes from immunoSEQ multiplex PCR, and its TCRdb copy is limited to in-frame clones, with some not included. The repertoire holds 20,000 to 25,000 clones, with over 70% as singletons. This CDR3 spans 14 amino acids. Germline V gene data show CDR1 as MNHNY and CDR2 as SVGAGI (reference sequence). V gave up 0 bases and J gave up 4 bases, with 8 bases separating them. The sequence derives from a human donor with chronic lymphocytic leukemia. The V gene is TRBV6-6, the J gene TRBJ2-3; possibly TRBD1 for D (6 bases). Sequenced here: PBMCs, sampled before ibrutinib treatment. Written as DNA, the CDR3 is TGTGCCAGCAGTTACTCGGACAGTTCAGATACGCAGTATTTT. The encoded protein is CASSYSDSSDTQYF.